This TCR beta chain emerged from a study of blood T cell repertoires in COVID-19. TCRdb's table, derived via immunoSEQ multiplex PCR, lists solely in-frame clones and lacks some. The sample records about 360,000 clones, 70% to 90% being singletons. Worth noting for this clone: Other DNA sequences in this specimen translate into the identical CDR3.

The CDR3 sequence is 15 residues long. V shed 6 bases, J shed 0 bases, and the junction held 4 bases outside the gene matches. CDR1 and CDR2 from the germline V gene are MNHEY and SVGAGI. This TCR derives from a woman between 40 and 50 years old with acute COVID-19. The J gene is TRBJ2-3, the V gene TRBV6-5; TRBD2 agrees at 9 bases. Sequenced: PBMCs or T cells enriched from blood (not recorded which). The CDR3 here is CASRTSGRSTDTQYF. Written as DNA, the CDR3 is TGTGCCAGCAGGACTAGCGGCAGAAGCACAGATACGCAGTATTTT.